This entry describes one TCR beta chain. Its antigen is still unknown. Looked up from germline, CDR1 is SGHRS and CDR2 is YFSETQ. Trimming removed 4 bases at V and 0 bases at J, with 12 bases between. The CDR3 totals 15 residues. In TCRdb, the 5' RACE reads were re-called with MiXCR into one record per CDR3 protein. The table shows approximately 300,000 distinct CDR3 sequences, with 6.5% to 10% occurring only once. This sample was included in a study of CD8 T cells in ankylosing spondylitis. The study, taken as a whole, reports: About 8 highly homologous variants made up a TCR beta motif that seemed to typify ankylosing spondylitis blood. Reportedly, matched ankylosing spondylitis synovial fluid was significantly enriched for disease-linked clones.

The chain has TRBV5-1 and TRBJ2-3; possibly TRBD1 or TRBD2 for D (5 bases each). The source material was blood, either unsorted or a sorted T cell fraction (not recorded which). The sequence derives from a male donor with ankylosing spondylitis. CDR3 bases: TGCGCCAGCAGCCCGGTCGGGGCCAGCACAGATACGCAGTATTTT. It yields the protein CASSPVGASTDTQYF.